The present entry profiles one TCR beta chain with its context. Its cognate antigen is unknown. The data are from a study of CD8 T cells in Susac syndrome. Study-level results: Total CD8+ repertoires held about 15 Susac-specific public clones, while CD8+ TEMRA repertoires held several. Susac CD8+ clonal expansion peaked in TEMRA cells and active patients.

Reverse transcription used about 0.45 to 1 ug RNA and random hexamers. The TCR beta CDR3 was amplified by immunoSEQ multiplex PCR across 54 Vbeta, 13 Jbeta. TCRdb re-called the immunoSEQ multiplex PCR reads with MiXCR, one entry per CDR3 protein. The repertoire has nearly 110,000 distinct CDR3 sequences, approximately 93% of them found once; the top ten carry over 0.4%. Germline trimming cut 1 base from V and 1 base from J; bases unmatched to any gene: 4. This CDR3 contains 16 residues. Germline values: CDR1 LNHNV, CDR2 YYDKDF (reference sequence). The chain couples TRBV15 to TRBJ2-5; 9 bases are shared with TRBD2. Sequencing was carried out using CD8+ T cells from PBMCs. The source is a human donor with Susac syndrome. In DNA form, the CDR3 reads TGTGCCACCAGCAGAGGAGGAGCGGGGGGCCAAGAGACCCAGTACTTC. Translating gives CATSRGGAGGQETQYF.